In this sample, the clone carrying this TCR beta chain turned up a few times. What it binds is unknown. This sample is drawn from a study of response to subunit inactivated influenza vaccine. Study-wide results and caveats: Each seasonal influenza vaccination, the authors suggested, recruits few new T cells.

There are 16 residues in the CDR3. Trimming took 5 bases from V and 4 from J; bases not matched to a gene: 11. Germline CDR1 reads SGHVS; CDR2 reads FNYEAQ. TCRdb used MiXCR to reprocess the RT-PCR reads, holding one entry per CDR3 protein. The data show hundreds of thousands of distinct CDR3 sequences, approximately 15% seen once. The sequence was collected from a middle-aged man who received an inactivated influenza vaccine. Source: PBMCs from blood, taken about 13 days after vaccination. V is TRBV7-6 and J is TRBJ2-3; 8 nucleotides align to TRBD2. The CDR3 here is CASSPRLAGSPDTQYF. CDR3 nucleotides: TGTGCCAGCAGCCCCCGTTTAGCGGGATCCCCAGATACGCAGTATTTT.